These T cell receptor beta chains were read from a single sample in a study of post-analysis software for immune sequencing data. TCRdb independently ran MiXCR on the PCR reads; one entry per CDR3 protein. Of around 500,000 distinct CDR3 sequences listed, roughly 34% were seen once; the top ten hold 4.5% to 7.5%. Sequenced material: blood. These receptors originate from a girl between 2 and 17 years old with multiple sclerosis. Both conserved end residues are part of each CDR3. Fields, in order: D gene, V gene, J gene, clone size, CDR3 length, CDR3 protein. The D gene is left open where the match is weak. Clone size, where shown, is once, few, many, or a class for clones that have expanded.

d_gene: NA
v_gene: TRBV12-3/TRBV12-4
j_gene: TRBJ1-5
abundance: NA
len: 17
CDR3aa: CASSLELRGGRDQPQHF

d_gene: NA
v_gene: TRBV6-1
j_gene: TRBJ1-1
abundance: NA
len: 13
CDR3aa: CASSEPSDTEAFF

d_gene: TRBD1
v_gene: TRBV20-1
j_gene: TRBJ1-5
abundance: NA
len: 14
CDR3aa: CSARDGQGSQPQHF

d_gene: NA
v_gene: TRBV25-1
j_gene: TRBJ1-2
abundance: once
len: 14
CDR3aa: CASSESGRSYGYTF

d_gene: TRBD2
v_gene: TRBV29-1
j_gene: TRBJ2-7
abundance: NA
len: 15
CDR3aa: CSVEDPSGASYEQYF

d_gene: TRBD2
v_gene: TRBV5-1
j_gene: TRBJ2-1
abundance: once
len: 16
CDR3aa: CASSLFGRRGEETQFF

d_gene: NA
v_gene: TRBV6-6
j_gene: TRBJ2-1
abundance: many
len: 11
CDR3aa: CASRHSNEQFF

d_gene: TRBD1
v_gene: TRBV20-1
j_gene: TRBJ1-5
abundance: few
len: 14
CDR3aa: CSALDRGYNQPQHF

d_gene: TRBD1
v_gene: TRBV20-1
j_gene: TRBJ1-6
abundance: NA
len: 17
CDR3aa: CSARDPTGAPYNSPLHF

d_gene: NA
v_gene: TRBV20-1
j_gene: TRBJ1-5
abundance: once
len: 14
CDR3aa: CSARDRQTNQPQHF